This T cell receptor (beta chain) is drawn from a study of T-cell reconstitution after alpha-beta-depleted transplantation in children. Preparation of the TCRbeta library used unique molecular identifiers. TCRdb processed the PCR reads anew with MiXCR; each CDR3 protein has one entry. Among 300,000 to 350,000 distinct CDR3 sequences listed, about a quarter were seen once. Remarks on this clonotype: Its antigen is unidentified.

Germline assignment: CDR1 KGHDR and CDR2 SFDVKD. The CDR3 sequence is 12 residues long. V shed 5 bases and J shed 3 bases, with 6 bases lying between them. Broader study findings: Surviving recipient T cells and thymic progenitors accounted for the high day-60 TCRbeta diversity observed in some patients. Newly generated T cells supplied most T-cell counts and diversity one year post-transplant.

This chain uses TRBV24-1 with TRBJ2-5; D is uncertain. The sequences come from PBMCs, mostly from graft donor cells, collected 180 days after TCRalphabeta/CD19-depleted stem cell transplant. The receptor was isolated from a male patient younger than 18 who had a stem cell transplant for acute lymphoblastic leukemia, so the T cells may come from the graft donor. For the CDR3, the DNA is TGTGCCACCAGTGGGCAGGAAGAGACCCAGTACTTC. It is translated as CATSGQEETQYF.